This T cell receptor (beta chain) was observed in a study of neurological immune-mediated disorders (dated by TCRdb to about 2019). General notes on the study: Using UMI-based sequencing, the study compared peripheral blood TCR-beta repertoires from patients with HTLV-I-associated myelopathy (HAM/TSP), patients with multiple sclerosis, and healthy controls. The cohort comprised roughly 69 subjects: some 14 HAM/TSP patients, roughly 34 multiple sclerosis patients and approximately 20 healthy controls. The roughly 110 TCR-beta libraries included longitudinal samples, technical triplicates and paired sorted CD4+ and CD8+ T-cell subsets alongside PBMC samples. Each longitudinal HAM/TSP and healthy donor was sampled at 3 time-points spaced at about 3-40 month intervals.

The table lists this clonotype with many counts. It lacks a known antigen. Base quality data are lacking; no much larger clone is found one base away. To synthesize cDNA, template-switch 5'RACE was performed with a primer carrying a 10-nucleotide random unique molecular identifier so that each TCR transcript was tagged. Every sequencing run yielded over 200 million TCR-beta sequences covering 15-18 subjects. Total RNA was extracted with the RNeasy kit. The KAPA Real-time Library Amplification kit was used to amplify TCR-beta VDJ regions with primers targeting the TCR constant region and the 5'RACE anchor. Sample indexes and Illumina adaptors were added in a first PCR, and a second PCR then increased library yield. The roughly 650 bp TCR product was size-selected on a 2% E-gel SizeSelection system after Ampure bead purification. Before pooling, library quality was checked on a Bioanalyzer, concentration was measured with Qubit, and libraries were quantified with the Kapa Library Quantification kit. Libraries were sequenced paired-end 2 x 150 bp on an Illumina HiSeq 2500. To increase sequence diversity, roughly 24-32% phiX was spiked into each library pool. Per the source publication's procedure: The UMI-based MiGEC pipeline processed quality-filtered reads and removed over 75% of raw TCR sequences during error correction. IMGT germline references were used for alignment of VDJ genes, and clonotypes were defined by a unique CDR3 amino acid sequence together with V-J genes. Clonal expansion, Shannon diversity and CDR3 relatedness were evaluated with VDJtools (CalcPairwiseDistances, ClusterSamples), while phylogenetic trees were built in CLCbio workbench. A clone was classed as expanded if it had 8 or more unique UMIs, a cutoff based on coefficient-of-variation modelling across technical triplicates. The raw public reads went through TCRdb reprocessing: fastp at Q25, MiXCR clone calling, in-frame beta chains kept. Records with the same CDR3 protein are collapsed into one entry carrying the most frequent genes and DNA. It is TCRdb's table, rather than the study itself, that gives the V and J calls and clone size. Present in this sample are more than 100,000 distinct CDR3 sequences, approximately 10% of which were seen just once. The top ten hold about 3% of the sample.

Sample time point, as interpreted from the label and publication: longitudinal time-point 3. For the unsorted PBMC libraries, 2 million PBMCs were stored in RNAlater at -80 degrees C until RNA extraction and were used to generate the libraries. PBMCs were separated from peripheral blood using Ficoll-Hypaque density gradient centrifugation and then cryopreserved in liquid nitrogen. The V end loses 5 bases and the J end loses 2 bases, and a stretch of 5 bases separates them. The CDR3, cysteine through phenylalanine, is 12 amino acids long. Of the read, only the CDR3 DNA is kept; its 36 bases are in frame from base 1. Paper-wide results and their limitations: The highest TCR clonal expansion was observed in HAM/TSP patients, whereas the lowest was observed in MS patients, even when compared with healthy controls. No identical CDR3 amino acid sequences were shared among expanded clones across subjects, suggesting private TCR-beta repertoires in all groups.

The specimen sequenced was PBMCs. In this chain, TRBV12-3 or TRBV12-4 is recombined with TRBJ2-3; too little of a D gene remains to name it. This sequence originates from a female donor with HTLV-1-associated myelopathy (HAM/TSP). This receptor carries the CDR3 CASSAYTDTQYF. The DNA sequence is as follows: TGTGCCAGCAGTGCTTACACAGATACGCAGTATTTT.